This entry features one T cell receptor (beta chain) sequence. This record comes from a study of blood T cell repertoires in COVID-19. There are 15 residues in the CDR3. The germline V and J ends were trimmed by 4 bases and 1 base, with 14 bases remaining between them. CDR1 and CDR2 (germline): SGHRS, YFSETQ. Profiling relied on immunoSEQ multiplex PCR, and the TCRdb table lists in-frame clones only, not all of them. In the table there are about 430,000 clones, 70% to 90% of which are singletons. Source material: PBMCs or T cells enriched from blood (not recorded which). The sequence was obtained from a woman under 40 with acute COVID-19. The rearrangement links TRBV5-1 to TRBJ1-1; D is possibly TRBD1 (6 bases). CDR3 sequence (DNA): TGCGCCAGCAGCGCCACAGGGACCACGAACACTGAAGCTTTCTTT. Translation gives CASSATGTTNTEAFF.